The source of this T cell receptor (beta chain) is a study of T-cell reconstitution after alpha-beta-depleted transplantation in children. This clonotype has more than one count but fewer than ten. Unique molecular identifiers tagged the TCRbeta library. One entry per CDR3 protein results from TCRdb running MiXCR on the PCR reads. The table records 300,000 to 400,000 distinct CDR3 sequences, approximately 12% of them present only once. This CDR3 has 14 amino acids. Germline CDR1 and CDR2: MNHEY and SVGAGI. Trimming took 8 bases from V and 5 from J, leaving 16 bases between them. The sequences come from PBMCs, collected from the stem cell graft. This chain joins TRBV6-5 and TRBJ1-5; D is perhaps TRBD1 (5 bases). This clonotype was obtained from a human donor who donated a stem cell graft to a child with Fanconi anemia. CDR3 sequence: CASRGPGGDQPQHF. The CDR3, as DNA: TGTGCCAGCCGGGGCCCTGGTGGGGATCAGCCCCAGCATTTT.